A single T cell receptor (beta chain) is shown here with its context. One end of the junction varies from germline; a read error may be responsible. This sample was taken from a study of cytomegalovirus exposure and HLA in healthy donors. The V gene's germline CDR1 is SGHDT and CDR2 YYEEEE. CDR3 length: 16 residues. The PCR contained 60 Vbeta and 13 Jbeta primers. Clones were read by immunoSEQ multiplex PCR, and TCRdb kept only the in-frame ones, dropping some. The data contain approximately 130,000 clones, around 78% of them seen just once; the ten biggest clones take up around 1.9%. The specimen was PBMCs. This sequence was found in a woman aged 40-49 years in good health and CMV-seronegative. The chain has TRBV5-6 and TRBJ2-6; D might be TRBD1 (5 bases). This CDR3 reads CASSLTVSSGANGLTF. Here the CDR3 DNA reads TGTGCCAGCAGCTTGACAGTGAGCTCTGGGGCCAACGGCCTGACTTTC.